These 26 T cell receptor beta chains were sequenced from one sample in a study of blood T cell repertoires in COVID-19. Method: immunoSEQ multiplex PCR; TCRdb's copy keeps in-frame clones and lacks some. The sample has roughly 250,000 clones; around 84% are singletons. Source material: peripheral blood. The receptors derive from a man in his forties or fifties with acute or convalescent COVID-19.

The rearrangement uses TRBV21-1 and TRBJ1-6; TRBD1 was called by the table and not checked on the DNA. TRBV21-1 is labeled a pseudogene. The CDR3 totals 15 residues. CDR3 in DNA: TGTGCCAGCAGCCTGAAGGACAGGGGAGATCCACCCCTCCACTTT. This gives the protein CASSLKDRGDPPLHF.

This chain links TRBV7-2 with TRBJ2-2; D is possibly TRBD1 (5 bases). Germline V gives CDR1 SGHTA, CDR2 FQGNSA. V was shortened by 2 bases and J by 4 bases, with 8 bases between the two germline ends. There are 14 residues in the CDR3. The CDR3 sequence: CASSLRTPTGELFF. The CDR3 DNA sequence: TGTGCCAGCAGCTTAAGGACACCCACCGGGGAGCTGTTTTTT.

V is TRBV27 and J is TRBJ2-2; the D gene is possibly TRBD1 (6 bases). This CDR3 contains 12 residues. CDR1 is MNHEY, CDR2 SMNVEV, per germline (reference sequence). Trimming removed 7 bases from V and 7 bases from J, with 10 bases in between. The CDR3 nucleotides read TGTGCCAGCAAGAGGGGGTTCGGGGAGCTGTTTTTT. Its protein is CASKRGFGELFF.

The chain joins TRBV5-6 to TRBJ2-5; 8 nucleotides align to TRBD2. Germline-derived CDR1 and CDR2 are SGHDT and YYEEEE. The CDR3 covers 15 residues. V trimming: 4 bases; J trimming: 4 bases; junction bases outside the gene matches: 9. CDR3 protein: CASSGPGGVGETQYF. The CDR3 DNA follows: TGTGCCAGCAGCGGCCCCGGGGGGGTGGGAGAGACCCAGTACTTC.

CDR3 in DNA: TGCGCCAGCAGCTTGGATCTTACAAAACATAATGAAAAACTGTTTTTT. It specifies CASSLDLTKHNEKLFF. The V and J genes are TRBV5-1 and TRBJ1-4; D ambiguous. The germline gives CDR1 SGHRS, CDR2 YFSETQ. Trimming took off 0 bases at V and 4 bases at J, with 13 bases between the two ends. This CDR3 is 16 amino acids long.

In its sample, this clone was seen a few times. V usage is TRBV7-3 and J usage is TRBJ1-1; D remains unclear. Trimming stripped 5 bases from V and 3 bases from J, with 13 bases between. Germline V gene sequence: CDR1 SGHTA, CDR2 FQGTGA. CDR3 size: 14 residues. The chain's CDR3 is CASSPSNQDTEAFF. The CDR3 region has the DNA TGTGCCAGCAGCCCCTCCAACCAGGACACTGAAGCTTTCTTT.

The rearrangement links TRBV24-1 to TRBJ1-2, with D possibly matching TRBD1 (6 bases). Trimming shortened V by 3 bases and J by 4 bases, and 11 bases separated the two germline ends. In germline, CDR1 is KGHDR, CDR2 SFDVKD. This CDR3 region has 14 residues. The DNA for the CDR3 is TGTGCCACCAGTGATAAGGACAGCCTCTATGGCTACACCTTC. Protein: CATSDKDSLYGYTF.

In nucleotides, the CDR3 is TGTGCCAGTAGCAGGACTAGGAGTCAAGAGACCCAGTACTTC. Protein: CASSRTRSQETQYF. The chain links TRBV19 to TRBJ2-5; 7 nucleotides line up with TRBD2. CDR1 and CDR2 from the germline V gene are LNHDA and SQIVND (reference sequence). The CDR3 is made up of 14 amino acids. V lost 6 bases to trimming and J lost 2 bases; unmatched junction nucleotides: 6.

The chain employs TRBV12-3 or TRBV12-4 and TRBJ1-1; D gene unclear. Trimming left V 4 bases short and J 10 bases short, with 10 bases between. There are 11 residues in the CDR3. The DNA for the CDR3 is TGTGCCAGCAGTTCCCGGGTCGGAGCTTTCTTT. Translated: CASSSRVGAFF.

The chain combines TRBV7-3 with TRBJ2-3; 7 bases line up with TRBD2. The CDR3 has 14 amino acids. V trimming: 4 bases; J trimming: 7 bases; junction bases outside the gene matches: 8. The germline V gene has CDR1 SGHTA and CDR2 FQGTGA. The chain's CDR3 is CASSSQGGEYTQYF. Written as DNA, the CDR3 is TGTGCCAGCAGCTCCCAGGGAGGGGAGTATACGCAGTATTTT.

J is TRBJ2-1 and V is TRBV9, with TRBD2 identical over 8 bases. The CDR3 has 18 residues. Per germline, CDR1 SGDLS and CDR2 YYNGEE. V shed 0 bases, J shed 6 bases, and the junction held 14 bases outside the gene matches. The CDR3 region is CASSVDPGGARIFNEQFF. As DNA, the CDR3 is TGTGCCAGCAGCGTAGATCCGGGGGGGGCACGAATATTCAATGAGCAGTTCTTC.

This chain connects TRBV5-1 to TRBJ1-1; the D gene is possibly TRBD1 (5 bases). V was trimmed by 6 bases and J by 1 base, leaving 13 bases between them. This CDR3 comprises 14 residues. Germline CDR1 reads SGHRS; CDR2 reads YFSETQ. The CDR3 here is CASTPGVSNTEAFF. CDR3 nucleotide sequence: TGCGCCAGCACCCCGGGGGTCTCGAACACTGAAGCTTTCTTT.

This chain connects TRBV9 to TRBJ2-1; 8 bases align to TRBD1. There are 15 residues in the CDR3. Losses at the gene ends were 3 bases for V and 3 bases for J; bases not matched to a gene: 5. The germline V gene has CDR1 SGDLS and CDR2 YYNGEE. CDR3 in DNA: TGTGCCAGCAGCGCTACCGGGACAGGCTACAATGAGCAGTTCTTC. Translating gives CASSATGTGYNEQFF.

The chain uses TRBV29-1 and TRBJ2-2; TRBD1 is a possible D gene (6 bases). The CDR3 totals 12 residues. Germline CDR1 is SQVTM and CDR2 is ANQGSEA. The germline V and J ends were trimmed by 4 bases and 5 bases, with 8 bases remaining between them. CDR3 loop: CSVARGTGELFF. CDR3 sequence (DNA): TGCAGCGTTGCCAGGGGAACCGGGGAGCTGTTTTTT.

This chain joins TRBV3-1 (or the pseudogene TRBV3-2) and TRBJ1-4; D remains ambiguous. V dropped 4 bases and J dropped 7 bases, with 10 bases sitting between them. This CDR3 comprises 13 residues. Germline loops: CDR1 LGHDT, CDR2 YNNKEL (reference sequence). The CDR3 loop is CASSLRGSEKLFF. The CDR3 region has the DNA TGTGCCAGCAGCCTGCGCGGGAGTGAAAAACTGTTTTTT.

The V and J genes are TRBV4-2 and TRBJ2-2; 11 nucleotides align to TRBD1. The germline V gene has CDR1 LGHNA and CDR2 YNFKEQ. V was clipped by 1 base and J by 6 bases; unmatched bases: 7. The length of the CDR3 is 17 residues. The CDR3 region has the DNA TGTGCCAGCAGCCAAGCTCAGGGACAGGGGGGGCCCGGGGAGCTGTTTTTT. The encoded protein is CASSQAQGQGGPGELFF.

This clone was picked up one time. The chain combines TRBV6-5 with TRBJ1-3; 7 bases map to TRBD1. CDR3 length: 16 residues. The trim removed 0 bases at V and 3 bases at J, leaving 5 bases unmatched. Germline CDR1 and CDR2: MNHEY and SVGAGI. The CDR3 DNA is TGTGCCAGCAGTTACTCCAAACAGGGGTATGGAAACACCATATATTTT. Translation gives CASSYSKQGYGNTIYF.

The chain links TRBV18 to TRBJ2-5; D ambiguous. Germline V gene sequence: CDR1 KGHSH, CDR2 LQKENI. The CDR3 runs 13 residues. Trimming left V 1 base short and J 1 base short, with 4 bases between. The chain's CDR3 is CASSPRGQETQYF. In DNA, the CDR3 is TGTGCCAGCTCACCACGAGGCCAAGAGACCCAGTACTTC.

The chain combines TRBV5-8 with TRBJ1-4; 7 positions agree with TRBD1. Germline V gene lookup returns CDR1 SGHTS and CDR2 YDEGEE. V lost 3 bases, J lost 4 bases, and 6 bases stayed unmatched. The CDR3 is 15 amino acids. This CDR3 is CASSSRTGINEKLFF. For the CDR3, the DNA is TGTGCCAGCAGCTCCCGGACAGGAATTAATGAAAAACTGTTTTTT.

This chain uses TRBV5-4 with TRBJ2-1; TRBD2 agrees at 9 bases. CDR1 and CDR2 (germline): SGHNT, YYREEE (reference sequence). Unmatched junction bases numbered 8, after V lost 4 bases and J lost 0 bases. This CDR3 region has 17 residues. CDR3 sequence reads: CASSLTSGGTSYNEQFF. The CDR3 DNA reads as TGTGCCAGCAGCCTTACCAGCGGGGGGACCTCCTACAATGAGCAGTTCTTC.

This clone showed up just once. The chain employs TRBV5-1 and TRBJ2-1, with 10 bases identical to TRBD1. The CDR3 covers 14 residues. Germline V CDR1 and CDR2: SGHRS, YFSETQ. V lost 6 bases to trimming and J lost 5 bases; unmatched junction nucleotides: 5. CDR3: CASKGTGAHNEQFF. The CDR3 DNA reads TGCGCCAGCAAAGGGACAGGGGCCCACAATGAGCAGTTCTTC.

The chain has TRBV5-1 and TRBJ2-7, with TRBD2 as a possible D gene (6 bases). This CDR3 contains 13 residues. Germline V gene data show CDR1 as SGHRS and CDR2 as YFSETQ. The germline V and J ends were trimmed by 4 bases and 7 bases, with 15 bases remaining between them. The CDR3 sequence is CASSLGQGGEQYF. CDR3 nucleotide sequence: TGCGCCAGCAGCCTAGGGCAGGGAGGTGAGCAGTACTTC.

The chain is built from TRBV5-1 and TRBJ2-7, with TRBD1 as a possible D gene (6 bases). Germline V gene lookup returns CDR1 SGHRS and CDR2 YFSETQ. The CDR3 extends over 14 amino acids. Between the trimmed V and J ends, which lost 0 bases and 5 bases, there was a span of 12 bases. CDR3 sequence reads: CASSLDPGANEQYF. CDR3 DNA sequence: TGCGCCAGCAGCTTGGATCCAGGGGCGAACGAGCAGTACTTC.

V gene TRBV7-8 combines with J gene TRBJ1-5, with TRBD1 as a possible D gene (5 bases). CDR3 size: 17 residues. The germline V and J ends were trimmed by 0 bases and 2 bases, with 14 bases remaining between them. The germline V gene has CDR1 SGHVS and CDR2 FQNEAQ. The CDR3 bases are TGTGCCAGCAGCTTAGCCGGAAGGACACTGGGCAATCAGCCCCAGCATTTT. Its translation: CASSLAGRTLGNQPQHF.

The chain recombines TRBV19 with TRBJ1-2; D unresolved. The CDR3 has 11 residues. Germline V lookup: CDR1 LNHDA, CDR2 SQIVND (reference sequence). Trimming took off 6 bases at V and 3 bases at J, with 5 bases between the two ends. CDR3: CASSWHYGYTF. The CDR3 DNA reads as TGTGCCAGTAGCTGGCACTATGGCTACACCTTC.

As DNA, the CDR3 is TGTGCCAGCAGCCAAGACATGTCGGCGGGGGGGCCGAGAGATACGCAGTATTTT. Residues: CASSQDMSAGGPRDTQYF. V gene TRBV4-2 combines with J gene TRBJ2-3, with 9 nucleotides matching TRBD2. This CDR3 is 18 amino acids long. Germline CDR1 LGHNA, CDR2 YNFKEQ. J gave up 5 bases and V 0 bases, and 12 bases lay outside the gene matches.